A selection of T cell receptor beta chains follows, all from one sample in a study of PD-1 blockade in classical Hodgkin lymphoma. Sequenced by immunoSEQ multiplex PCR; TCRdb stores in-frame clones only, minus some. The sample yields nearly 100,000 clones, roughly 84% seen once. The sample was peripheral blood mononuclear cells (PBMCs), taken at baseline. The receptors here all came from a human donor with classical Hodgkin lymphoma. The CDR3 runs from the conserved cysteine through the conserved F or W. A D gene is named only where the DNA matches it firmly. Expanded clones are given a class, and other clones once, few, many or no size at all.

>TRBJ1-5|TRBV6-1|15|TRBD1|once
TGTGCCAGCAGTCATTCCACAGGGGGCAATCAGCCCCAGCATTTT
CASSHSTGGNQPQHF
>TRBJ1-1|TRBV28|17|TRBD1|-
TGTGCCAGCAGTTTACCTAAGGGGGCAGGGATGAACACTGAAGCTTTCTTT
CASSLPKGAGMNTEAFF
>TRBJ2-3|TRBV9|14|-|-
TGTGCCAGCAGCGCCGTCGGTAGCACAGATACGCAGTATTTT
CASSAVGSTDTQYF
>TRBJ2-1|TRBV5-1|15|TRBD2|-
TGCGCCAGCAGCCTTGGACTAGCGGGATTCAATGAGCAGTTCTTC
CASSLGLAGFNEQFF
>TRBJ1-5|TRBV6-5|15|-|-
TGTGCCAGCAGTTACTCGATAGGGTGGGGTCAGCCCCAGCATTTT
CASSYSIGWGQPQHF
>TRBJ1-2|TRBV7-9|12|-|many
TGTGCCAGCAGCTCTATTGAATATGGCTACACCTTC
CASSSIEYGYTF
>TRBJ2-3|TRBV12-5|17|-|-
TGTGCTAGTGGTTCCCGGGCCCCGACCCGGGTAGCAGATACGCAGTATTTT
CASGSRAPTRVADTQYF
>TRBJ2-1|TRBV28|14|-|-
TGTGCCAGCAGTTTAAAGGGGTCCTACAATGAGCAGTTCTTC
CASSLKGSYNEQFF
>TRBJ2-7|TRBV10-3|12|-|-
TGTGCCATCAGTGAGTCCGGCGACGAGCAGTACTTC
CAISESGDEQYF
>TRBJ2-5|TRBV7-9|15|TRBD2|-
TGTGCCAGCACCCGGGGGTTAGCGGGAGAAGAGACCCAGTACTTC
CASTRGLAGEETQYF
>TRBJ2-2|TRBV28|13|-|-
TGTGCCAGCAGTTTCGCGAACACCGGGGAGCTGTTTTTT
CASSFANTGELFF
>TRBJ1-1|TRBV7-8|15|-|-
TGTGCCAGCAGCTTAGCGAGGGTCCGCCACACTGAAGCTTTCTTT
CASSLARVRHTEAFF
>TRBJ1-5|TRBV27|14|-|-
TGTGCCAGCAGCCGAACGCAAACGTCCCAGCCCCAGCATTTT
CASSRTQTSQPQHF
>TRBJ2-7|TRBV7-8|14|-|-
TGTGCCAGCAGCTGGACAGGGAGGGGATACGAGCAGTACTTC
CASSWTGRGYEQYF
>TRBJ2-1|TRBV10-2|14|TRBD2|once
TGCGCCAGCAGCGGACTAGGTAACCACAATGAGCAGTTCTTC
CASSGLGNHNEQFF
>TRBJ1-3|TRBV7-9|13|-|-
TGTGCCAGCAGCTTAATGCAGGGCCACACCATATATTTT
CASSLMQGHTIYF
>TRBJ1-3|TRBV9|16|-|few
TGTGCCAGCAGCGTAGGCTCTGGGGGCTTCGGAAACACCATATATTTT
CASSVGSGGFGNTIYF
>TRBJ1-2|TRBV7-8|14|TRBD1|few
TGTGCCAGCAGCTTAGGGACAGGGATGTATGGCTACACCTTC
CASSLGTGMYGYTF
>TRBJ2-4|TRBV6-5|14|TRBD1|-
TGTGCCAGCAGTTCCCGGGACAGGGGAAACATTCAGTACTTC
CASSSRDRGNIQYF
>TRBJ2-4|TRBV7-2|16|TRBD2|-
TGTGCCAGCAGCCCTAGCGGGAGTCTAGCCAAAAACATTCAGTACTTC
CASSPSGSLAKNIQYF
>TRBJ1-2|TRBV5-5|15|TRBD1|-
TGTGCCAGCAGCTTGACAGGGGAAGGAGGATATGGCTACACCTTC
CASSLTGEGGYGYTF
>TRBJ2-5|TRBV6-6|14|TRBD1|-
TGTGCCAGCAGTCGAGGGGGCCCCCAAGAGACCCAGTACTTC
CASSRGGPQETQYF
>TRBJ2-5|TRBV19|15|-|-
TGTGCCAGTAGTATACCCCCAGCCGGTGTTGAGACCCAGTACTTC
CASSIPPAGVETQYF
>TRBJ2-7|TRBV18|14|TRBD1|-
TGTGCCAGCTCTCTAGGACAGGTTTCCTACGAGCAGTACTTC
CASSLGQVSYEQYF
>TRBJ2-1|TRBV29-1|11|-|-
TGCAGCGTTGTTTGGGGCTATGAGCAGTTCTTC
CSVVWGYEQFF
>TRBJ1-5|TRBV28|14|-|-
TGTGCCAGCAGTTTAAGACAGGCCGGTCAGCCCCAGCATTTT
CASSLRQAGQPQHF
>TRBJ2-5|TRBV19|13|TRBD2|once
TGTGCCAGTAGTACCGGACTAGCGGAGACCCAGTACTTC
CASSTGLAETQYF
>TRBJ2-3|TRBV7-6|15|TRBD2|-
TGTGCCAGCAGCTTAGGGGCCCTAGCGGGAAACACGCAGTATTTT
CASSLGALAGNTQYF
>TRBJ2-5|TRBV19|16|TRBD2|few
TGTGCCAGTAGTATCGGGACTAGCGGGGCGCAAGAGACCCAGTACTTC
CASSIGTSGAQETQYF
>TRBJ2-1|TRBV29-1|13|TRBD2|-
TGCAGCGCCGATCCACTAGCGAACAATGAGCAGTTCTTC
CSADPLANNEQFF
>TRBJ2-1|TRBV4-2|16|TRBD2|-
TGTGCCAGCAGCCAAGGGGATAGCGGGAGGTTCAATGAGCAGTTCTTC
CASSQGDSGRFNEQFF
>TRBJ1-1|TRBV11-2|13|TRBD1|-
TGTGCCAGCAGTCCCGACAGGGGCACTGAAGCTTTCTTT
CASSPDRGTEAFF
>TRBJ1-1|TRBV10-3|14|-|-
TGTGCCATCAGTGAGTCGGGCATGAACACTGAAGCTTTCTTT
CAISESGMNTEAFF
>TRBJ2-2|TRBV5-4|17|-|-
TGTGCCAGCAGCCTAGGCGGGTCGGGGATCGGCACCGGGGAGCTGTTTTTT
CASSLGGSGIGTGELFF
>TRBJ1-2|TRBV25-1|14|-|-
TGTGCCAGCAGTGCCTGGGACGGCGAGAAAGGCTACACCTTC
CASSAWDGEKGYTF
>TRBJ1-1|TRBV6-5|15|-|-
TGTGCCATCGCCCGCCTGGCAGGGTCTGCCACTGAAGCTTTCTTT
CAIARLAGSATEAFF
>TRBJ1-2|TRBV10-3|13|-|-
TGTGCCATCAGTGCGTCAGTGCGCTATGGCTACACCTTC
CAISASVRYGYTF
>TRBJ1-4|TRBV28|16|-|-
TGTGCCAGCAGTTTAAGGTTAGGGGCGACTAATGAAAAACTGTTTTTT
CASSLRLGATNEKLFF
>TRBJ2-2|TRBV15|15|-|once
TGTGCCACCAGCACCGACGGACTTGCCTCAGGGGAGCTGTTTTTT
CATSTDGLASGELFF
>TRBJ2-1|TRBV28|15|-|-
TGTGCCAGCAGTTTATTAGGGAGCTCCTACAATGAGCAGTTCTTC
CASSLLGSSYNEQFF
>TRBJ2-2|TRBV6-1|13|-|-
TGTGCCAGCAGTGCTAGGACACACGGGGAGCTGTTTTTT
CASSARTHGELFF
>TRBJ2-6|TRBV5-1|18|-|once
TGCGCCAGCAGCTTGGTGGTCAGGTCGAGCTCTGGGGCCAACGTCCTGACTTTC
CASSLVVRSSSGANVLTF
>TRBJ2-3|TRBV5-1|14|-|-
TGCGCCAGCAGCTTGGCCTCTGGCACAGATACGCAGTATTTT
CASSLASGTDTQYF
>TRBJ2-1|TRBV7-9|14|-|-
TGTGCCAGCTCTAGGGGGAGACTCCGCCATGAGCAGTTCTTC
CASSRGRLRHEQFF
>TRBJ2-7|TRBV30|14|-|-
TGTGCCTGGAGTGTAGGGGACACCGTCTACGAGCAGTACTTC
CAWSVGDTVYEQYF
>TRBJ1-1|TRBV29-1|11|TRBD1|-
TGCAAGACAGGGGTAGGCACTGAAGCTTTCTTT
CKTGVGTEAFF
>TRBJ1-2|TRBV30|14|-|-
TGTGCCTGGGCCACCAGAACCGGGAATGGTGGCTACACCTTC
CAWATRTGNGGYTF
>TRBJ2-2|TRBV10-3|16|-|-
TGTGCCATCAGTGAGTCCCGCCCTCCGAACACCGGGGAGCTGTTTTTT
CAISESRPPNTGELFF
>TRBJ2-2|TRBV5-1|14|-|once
TGCGCCAGCAGCCTGGACCCCTCGGCCGGGGAGCTGTTTTTT
CASSLDPSAGELFF
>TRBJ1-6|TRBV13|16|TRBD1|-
TGTGCCAGCAGCCCCGGGGACAGGGGGCTAAATTCACCCCTCCACTTT
CASSPGDRGLNSPLHF